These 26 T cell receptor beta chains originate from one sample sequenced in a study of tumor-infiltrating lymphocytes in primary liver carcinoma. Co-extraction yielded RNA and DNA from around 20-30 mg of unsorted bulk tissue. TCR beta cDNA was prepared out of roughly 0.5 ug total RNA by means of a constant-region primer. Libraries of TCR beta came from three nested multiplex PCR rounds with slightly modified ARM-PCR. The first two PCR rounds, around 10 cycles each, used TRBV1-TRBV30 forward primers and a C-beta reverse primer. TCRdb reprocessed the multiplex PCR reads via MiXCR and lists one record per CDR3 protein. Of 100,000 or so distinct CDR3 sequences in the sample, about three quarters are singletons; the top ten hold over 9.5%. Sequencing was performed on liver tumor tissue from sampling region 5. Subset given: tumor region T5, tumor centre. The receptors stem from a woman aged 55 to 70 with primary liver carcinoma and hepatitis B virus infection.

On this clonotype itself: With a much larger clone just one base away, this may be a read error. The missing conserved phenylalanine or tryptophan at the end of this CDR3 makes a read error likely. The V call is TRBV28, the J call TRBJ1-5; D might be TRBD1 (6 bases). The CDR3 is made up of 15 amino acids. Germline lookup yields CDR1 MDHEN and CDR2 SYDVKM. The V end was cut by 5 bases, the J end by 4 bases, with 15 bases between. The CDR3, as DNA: TGTGCCAGCAGTCTTCTTGAGGGGGGAAATCAGCCCCAGCATTAT. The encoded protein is CASSLLEGGNQPQHY.

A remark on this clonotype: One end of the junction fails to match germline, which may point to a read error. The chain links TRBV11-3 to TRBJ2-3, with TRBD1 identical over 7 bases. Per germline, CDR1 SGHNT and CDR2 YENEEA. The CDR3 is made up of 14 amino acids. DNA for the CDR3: TGCGCCATCAGTCATCGGACAGGCACAGATCCGCAGTATTTT. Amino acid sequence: CAISHRTGTDPQYF.

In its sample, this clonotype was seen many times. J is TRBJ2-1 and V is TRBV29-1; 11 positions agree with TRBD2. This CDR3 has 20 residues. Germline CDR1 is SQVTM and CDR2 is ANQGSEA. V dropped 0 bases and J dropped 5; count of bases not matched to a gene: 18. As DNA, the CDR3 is TGCAGCGTTGAAGAAATCCCACTACTAGCGGGAGAAAGAGTGAACAATGAGCAGTTCTTC. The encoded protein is CSVEEIPLLAGERVNNEQFF.

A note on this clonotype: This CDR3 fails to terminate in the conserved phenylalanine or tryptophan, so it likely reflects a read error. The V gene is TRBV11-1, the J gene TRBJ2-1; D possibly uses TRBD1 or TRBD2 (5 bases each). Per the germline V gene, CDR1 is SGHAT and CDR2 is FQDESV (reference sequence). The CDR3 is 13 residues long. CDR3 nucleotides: TGTGCCAGTAGCTTTGGGACCGACAATGAGCAGTTCTTA. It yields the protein CASSFGTDNEQFL.

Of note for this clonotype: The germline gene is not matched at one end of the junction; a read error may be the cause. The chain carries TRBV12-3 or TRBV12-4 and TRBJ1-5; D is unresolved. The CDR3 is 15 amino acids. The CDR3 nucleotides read TGTGCCAGCAGCCCCAGCGGGAGGAGCAATCAGCCCCATCATTTT. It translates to CASSPSGRSNQPHHF.

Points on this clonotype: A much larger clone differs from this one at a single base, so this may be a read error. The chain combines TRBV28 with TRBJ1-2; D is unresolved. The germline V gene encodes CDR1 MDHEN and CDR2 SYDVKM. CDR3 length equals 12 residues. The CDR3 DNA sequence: TGTGCCAGCGGTTTATTTCGGTATGGCTACACCTTC. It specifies CASGLFRYGYTF.

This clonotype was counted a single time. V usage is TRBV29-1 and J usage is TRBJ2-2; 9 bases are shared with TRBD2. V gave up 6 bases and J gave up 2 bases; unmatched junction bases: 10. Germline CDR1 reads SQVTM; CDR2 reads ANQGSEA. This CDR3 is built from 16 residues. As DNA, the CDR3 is TGCAGCGTCCCCGGGACTAGCTGGGCCAACACCGGGGAGCTGTTTTTT. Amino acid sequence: CSVPGTSWANTGELFF.

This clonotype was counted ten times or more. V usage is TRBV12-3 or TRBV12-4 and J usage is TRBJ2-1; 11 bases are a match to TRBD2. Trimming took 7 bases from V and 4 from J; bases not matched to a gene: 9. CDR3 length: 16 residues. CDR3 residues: CASTKSGTSGYNEQFF. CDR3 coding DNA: TGTGCCAGCACGAAGTCTGGGACTAGCGGATACAATGAGCAGTTCTTC.

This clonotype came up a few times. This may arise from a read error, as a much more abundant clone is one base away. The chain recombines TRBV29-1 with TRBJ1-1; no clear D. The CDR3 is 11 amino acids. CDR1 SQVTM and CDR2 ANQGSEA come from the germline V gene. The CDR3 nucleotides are TGCAACGTTAAGGTGAACACTGAAGCTTTCTTT. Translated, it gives CNVKVNTEAFF.

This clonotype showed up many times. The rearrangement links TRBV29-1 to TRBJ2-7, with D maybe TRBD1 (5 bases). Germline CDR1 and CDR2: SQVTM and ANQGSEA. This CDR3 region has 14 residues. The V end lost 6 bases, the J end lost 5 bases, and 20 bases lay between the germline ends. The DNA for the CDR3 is TGCAGCGTGACAGAAGAAACCACCTACGACGAGCAGTACTTC. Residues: CSVTEETTYDEQYF.

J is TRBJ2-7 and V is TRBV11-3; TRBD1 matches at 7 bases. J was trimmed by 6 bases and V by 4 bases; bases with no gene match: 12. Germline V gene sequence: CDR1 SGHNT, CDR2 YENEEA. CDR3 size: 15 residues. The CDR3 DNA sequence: TGTGCCAGCAGCTCGGGGATAGGGGGCCGCTGCGAGCAGTACTTC. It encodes CASSSGIGGRCEQYF.

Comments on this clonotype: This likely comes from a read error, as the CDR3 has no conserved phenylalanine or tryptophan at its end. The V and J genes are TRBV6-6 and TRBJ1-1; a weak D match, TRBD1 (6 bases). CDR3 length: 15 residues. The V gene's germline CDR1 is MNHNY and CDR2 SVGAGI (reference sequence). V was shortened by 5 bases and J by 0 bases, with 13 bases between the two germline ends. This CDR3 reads CASSPSTGMNTEAFL. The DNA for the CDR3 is TGTGCCAGCAGTCCTTCGACAGGAATGAACACTGAAGCTTTCCTT.

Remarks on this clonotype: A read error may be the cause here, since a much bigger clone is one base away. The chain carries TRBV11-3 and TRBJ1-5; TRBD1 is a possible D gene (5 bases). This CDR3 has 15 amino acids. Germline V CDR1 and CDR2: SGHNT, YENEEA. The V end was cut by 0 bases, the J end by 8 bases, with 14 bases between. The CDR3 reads CASSLDLGVAEPQHF. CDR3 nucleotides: TGTGCCAGCAGCTTAGATCTGGGGGTGGCTGAGCCCCAGCATTTT.

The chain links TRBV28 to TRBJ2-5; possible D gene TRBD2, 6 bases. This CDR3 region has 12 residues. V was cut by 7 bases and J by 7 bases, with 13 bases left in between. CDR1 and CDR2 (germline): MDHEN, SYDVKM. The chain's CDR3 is CASMTRLGTQYF. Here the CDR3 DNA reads TGTGCCAGCATGACGAGACTAGGGACCCAGTACTTC.

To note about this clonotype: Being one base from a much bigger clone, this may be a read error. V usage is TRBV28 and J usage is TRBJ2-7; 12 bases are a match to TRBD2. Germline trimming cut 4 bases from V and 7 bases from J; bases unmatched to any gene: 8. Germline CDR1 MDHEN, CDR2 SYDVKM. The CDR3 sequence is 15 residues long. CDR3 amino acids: CASSSRLAGVGEQYF. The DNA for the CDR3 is TGTGCCAGCAGTTCCAGACTAGCGGGAGTAGGGGAGCAGTACTTC.

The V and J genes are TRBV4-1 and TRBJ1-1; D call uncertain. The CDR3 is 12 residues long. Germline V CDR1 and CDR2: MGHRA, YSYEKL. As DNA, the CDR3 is TGCAGCAGCAGCGCAGGGAACACTGAAGCTTTCTTT. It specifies CSSSAGNTEAFF.

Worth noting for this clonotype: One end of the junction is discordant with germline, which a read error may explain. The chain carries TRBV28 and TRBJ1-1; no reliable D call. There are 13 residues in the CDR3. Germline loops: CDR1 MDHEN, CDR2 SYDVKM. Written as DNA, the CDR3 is TGTGCCAGCAGAAAACTCCCGAACACCGAAGCTTTCTTT. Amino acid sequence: CASRKLPNTEAFF.

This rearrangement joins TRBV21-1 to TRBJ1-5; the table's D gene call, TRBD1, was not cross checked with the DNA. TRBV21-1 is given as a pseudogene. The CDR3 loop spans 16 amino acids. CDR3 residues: CTALPRDRDRNQPQHF. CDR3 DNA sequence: TGTACCGCCCTACCCAGGGACAGGGATAGGAATCAGCCCCAGCATTTT.

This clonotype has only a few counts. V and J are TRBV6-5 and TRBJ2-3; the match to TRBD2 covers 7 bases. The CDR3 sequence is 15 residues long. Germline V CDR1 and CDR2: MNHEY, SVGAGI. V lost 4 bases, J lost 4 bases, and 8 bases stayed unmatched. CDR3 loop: CASSSPGRNADTQYF. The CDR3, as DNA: TGTGCCAGCAGTTCCCCCGGGAGGAACGCAGATACGCAGTATTTT.

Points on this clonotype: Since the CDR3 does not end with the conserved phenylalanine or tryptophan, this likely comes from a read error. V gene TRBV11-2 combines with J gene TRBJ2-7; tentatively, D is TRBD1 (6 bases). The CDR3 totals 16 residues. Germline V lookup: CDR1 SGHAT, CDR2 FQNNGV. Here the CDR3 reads CASTLASGAGGYEQYL. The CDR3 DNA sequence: TGTGCCAGCACCTTAGCGTCAGGGGCAGGAGGCTACGAGCAGTACTTG.

CDR3 DNA sequence: TGTGCCAGCAGCTTAGCCGGGACTAGCGGCCTTGAGGACGTTCGGTACTTC. Amino acids: CASSLAGTSGLEDVRYF. This sequence joins TRBV5-5 and TRBJ2-4; TRBD2 matches at 11 bases. Trimming at V came to 2 bases and at J to 15 bases, leaving 19 bases not matched to a gene. The germline gives CDR1 SGHKS, CDR2 YYEKEE (reference sequence). This CDR3 comprises 17 residues.

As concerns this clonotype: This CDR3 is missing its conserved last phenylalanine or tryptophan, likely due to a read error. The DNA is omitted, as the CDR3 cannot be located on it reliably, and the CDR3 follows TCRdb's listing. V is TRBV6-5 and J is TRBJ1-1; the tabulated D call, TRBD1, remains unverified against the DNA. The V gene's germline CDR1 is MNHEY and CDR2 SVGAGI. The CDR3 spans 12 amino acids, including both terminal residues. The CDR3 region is CASRWDSSEVFY.

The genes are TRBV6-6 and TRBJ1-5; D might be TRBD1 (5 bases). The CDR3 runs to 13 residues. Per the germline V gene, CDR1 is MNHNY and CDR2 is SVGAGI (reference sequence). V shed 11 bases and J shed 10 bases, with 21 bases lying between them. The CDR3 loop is CAGKTRDAHPQHF. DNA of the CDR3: TGTGCCGGGAAGACCAGGGACGCTCATCCCCAGCATTTT.

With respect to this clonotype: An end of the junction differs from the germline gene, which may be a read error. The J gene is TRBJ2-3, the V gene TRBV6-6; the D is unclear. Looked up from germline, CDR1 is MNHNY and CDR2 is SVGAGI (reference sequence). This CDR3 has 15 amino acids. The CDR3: CASSYGGRRTDTRYF. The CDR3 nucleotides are TGTGCCAGCAGTTACGGTGGGCGTCGTACAGATACGCGGTATTTT.

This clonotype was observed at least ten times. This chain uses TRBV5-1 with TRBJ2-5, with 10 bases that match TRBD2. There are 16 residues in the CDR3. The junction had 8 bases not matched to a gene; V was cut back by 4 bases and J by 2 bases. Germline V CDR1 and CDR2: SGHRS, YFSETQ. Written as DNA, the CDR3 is TGCGCCAGCAGCGTTAGCGGGAGGAAAGGACAAGAGACCCAGTACTTC. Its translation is CASSVSGRKGQETQYF. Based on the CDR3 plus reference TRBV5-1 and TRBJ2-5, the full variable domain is KAGVTQTPRYLIKTRGQQVTLSCSPISGHRSVSWYQQTPGQGLQFLFEYFSETQRNKGNFPGRFSGRQFSNSRSEMNVSTLELGDSALYLCASSVSGRKGQETQYFGPGTRLLVL.

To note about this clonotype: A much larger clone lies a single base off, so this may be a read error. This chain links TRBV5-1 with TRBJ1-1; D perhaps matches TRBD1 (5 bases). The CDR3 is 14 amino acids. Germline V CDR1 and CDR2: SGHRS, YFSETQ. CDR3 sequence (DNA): TGCGCCAGCAGCTTGGCCTCAGGGCACACTGAAACTTTCTTT. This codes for CASSLASGHTETFF.